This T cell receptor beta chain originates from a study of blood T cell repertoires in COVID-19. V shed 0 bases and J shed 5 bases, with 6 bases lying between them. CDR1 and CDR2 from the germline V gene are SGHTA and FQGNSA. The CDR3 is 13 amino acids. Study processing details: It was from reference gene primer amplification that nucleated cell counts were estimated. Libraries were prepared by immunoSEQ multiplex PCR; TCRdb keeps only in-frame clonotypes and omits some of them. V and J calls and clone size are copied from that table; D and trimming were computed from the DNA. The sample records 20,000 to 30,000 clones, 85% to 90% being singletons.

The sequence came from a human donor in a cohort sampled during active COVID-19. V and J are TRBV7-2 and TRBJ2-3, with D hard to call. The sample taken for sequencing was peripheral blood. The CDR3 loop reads CASSLAFKDTQYF. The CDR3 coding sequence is TGTGCCAGCAGCTTAGCGTTTAAAGATACGCAGTATTTT.